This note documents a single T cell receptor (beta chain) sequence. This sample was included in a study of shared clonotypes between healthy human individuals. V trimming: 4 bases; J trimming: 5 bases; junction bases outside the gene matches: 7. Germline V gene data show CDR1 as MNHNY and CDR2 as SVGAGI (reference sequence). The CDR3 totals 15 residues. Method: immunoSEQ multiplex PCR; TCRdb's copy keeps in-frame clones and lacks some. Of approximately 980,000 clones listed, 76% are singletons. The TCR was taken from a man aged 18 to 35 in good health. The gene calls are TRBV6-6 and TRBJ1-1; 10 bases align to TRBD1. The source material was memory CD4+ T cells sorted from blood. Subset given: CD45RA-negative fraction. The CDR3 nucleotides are TGTGCCAGCAGTTCCGGGACAGGGGCGGTAACTGAAGCTTTCTTT. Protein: CASSSGTGAVTEAFF.